This T cell receptor (beta chain) stems from a study of blood T cell repertoires in COVID-19. For the study at large: PBMCs, B-cell-depleted T cells, or T cells were the source of the cDNA or gDNA that made up the material.

Authors' processing steps: Amplification with reference gene primers provided the estimates of nucleated cell counts. Here immunoSEQ multiplex PCR was the method, and the copy in TCRdb shows in-frame clones only, minus some. D and trimming were read from the DNA, whereas the V and J calls and clone size are those reported in that table. The table lists about 300,000 clones, about 91% of them singletons, with 5.5% to 7% in the top ten. The sample holds one count of this clone. V lost 3 bases to trimming and J lost 8 bases, with 16 bases between them. This CDR3 is 14 amino acids long. Germline lookup yields CDR1 SNHLY and CDR2 FYNNEI.

This TCR came from a woman under 40 who had recovered from COVID-19. This chain uses TRBV2 with TRBJ1-2; D remains unclear. The sequenced sample was peripheral blood. CDR3 nucleotide sequence: TGTGCCAGCAGTGAGAGCCCTCTTCCTATGGGCTACACCTTC. Protein product: CASSESPLPMGYTF.